Shown below are 21 T cell receptor beta chains from a single sample sequenced in a study of shared clonotypes between healthy human individuals. The naive CD8 subset, CD45RO-negative cells positively selected for CCR7, excluded terminally differentiated effector memory CD45RA+ cells. Only in-frame clones appear in the TCRdb table, and some are missing; sequencing was by immunoSEQ multiplex PCR. The repertoire holds 1.5 million to 2.5 million clones, with approximately 95% as singletons. The sample comprised naive CD8+ T cells sorted from blood. The source of these receptors is a man aged 18-30 years in good health.

This clone showed up just once. The chain recombines TRBV6-6 with TRBJ1-1; D is perhaps TRBD1 (5 bases). The V gene's germline CDR1 is MNHNY and CDR2 SVGAGI (reference sequence). With 8 bases removed from V and 0 bases from J, the gap between germline ends came to 13 bases. The CDR3 consists of 14 residues. Here the CDR3 reads CASLQGPMNTEAFF. In DNA, the CDR3 is TGTGCCAGCCTCCAGGGACCTATGAACACTGAAGCTTTCTTT.

The chain uses TRBV29-1 and TRBJ2-1, with 10 bases that match TRBD2. CDR1 and CDR2 from the germline V gene are SQVTM and ANQGSEA. Germline trimming cut 3 bases from V and 9 bases from J; bases unmatched to any gene: 5. This CDR3 is built from 13 residues. The CDR3 DNA is TGCAGCGTTGATCTAGCGGGAGTAATTGAGCAGTTCTTC. Translating it yields CSVDLAGVIEQFF.

The rearrangement links TRBV5-1 to TRBJ2-1; the D gene is possibly TRBD1 (5 bases). The CDR3 is 14 amino acids. V was pared by 4 bases and J by 0 bases, with 8 bases between. Germline CDR1 and CDR2: SGHRS and YFSETQ. The CDR3 nucleotides read TGCGCCAGCAGCCCGACAGACTCCTACAATGAGCAGTTCTTC. This translates into CASSPTDSYNEQFF. Combining the CDR3 with reference TRBV5-1 and TRBJ2-1 gives the whole variable domain KAGVTQTPRYLIKTRGQQVTLSCSPISGHRSVSWYQQTPGQGLQFLFEYFSETQRNKGNFPGRFSGRQFSNSRSEMNVSTLELGDSALYLCASSPTDSYNEQFFGPGTRLTVL.

The chain combines TRBV7-8 with TRBJ2-7; D ambiguous. The CDR3 covers 12 residues. V was shortened by 5 bases and J by 3 bases, with 8 bases between the two germline ends. Germline V gene sequence: CDR1 SGHVS, CDR2 FQNEAQ. The CDR3 region has the DNA TGTGCCAGCAGCCCAATATACTACGAGCAGTACTTC. Protein: CASSPIYYEQYF.

The V call is TRBV25-1, the J call TRBJ2-7; the D is unclear. The V gene lost 5 bases and the J gene lost 7 bases, with 12 bases spanning the gap. The length of the CDR3 is 12 residues. Germline V gene data show CDR1 as MGHDK and CDR2 as SYGVNS. As DNA, the CDR3 is TGTGCCAGCAGTACGGGCCTCACGGAGCAGTACTTC. It specifies CASSTGLTEQYF.

This clone was recorded once. The chain combines TRBV27 with TRBJ1-4; 11 bases fit TRBD1. This CDR3 comprises 17 residues. Germline V lookup: CDR1 MNHEY, CDR2 SMNVEV (reference sequence). V trimming: 2 bases; J trimming: 2 bases; junction bases outside the gene matches: 4. Here the CDR3 DNA reads TGTGCCAGCAGTTTAGTCGGACAGGGGGCCACTAATGAAAAACTGTTTTTT. This gives the protein CASSLVGQGATNEKLFF.

This sequence joins TRBV7-9 and TRBJ2-5, with 8 bases aligning to TRBD1. After removal of 5 bases from V and 2 bases from J, the junction contained 4 bases not matched to a gene. The germline V gene has CDR1 SEHNR and CDR2 FQNEAQ (reference sequence). CDR3 length equals 14 residues. The CDR3 DNA reads as TGTGCCAGCAGCGAGACAGGGGTTCAAGAGACCCAGTACTTC. Its protein product is CASSETGVQETQYF.

The rearrangement uses TRBV5-6 and TRBJ2-2; no reliable D call. The V and J ends lost 0 bases and 3 bases respectively, with 6 bases between them. Germline loops: CDR1 SGHDT, CDR2 YYEEEE. CDR3 length: 14 residues. Written as DNA, the CDR3 is TGTGCCAGCAGCTTGGTTTACTACACCGGGGAGCTGTTTTTT. Protein sequence: CASSLVYYTGELFF.

CDR3 sequence reads: CASSWGTGEDYGYTF. DNA for the CDR3: TGTGCCAGCAGCTGGGGGACAGGGGAGGACTATGGCTACACCTTC. The gene calls are TRBV13 and TRBJ1-2, with 10 bases aligning to TRBD1. The germline V gene encodes CDR1 PRHDT and CDR2 FYEKMQ (reference sequence). CDR3 size: 15 residues. V shed 4 bases and J 3 bases; nucleotides not matched to a gene: 5.

The chain couples TRBV9 to TRBJ2-1, with 7 nucleotides matching TRBD2. Germline-derived CDR1 and CDR2 are SGDLS and YYNGEE. V shed 0 bases and J 3 bases; nucleotides not matched to a gene: 3. The CDR3 loop spans 15 amino acids. CDR3 amino acids: CASSVGTSLYNEQFF. CDR3 nucleotides: TGTGCCAGCAGCGTAGGGACTAGTCTCTACAATGAGCAGTTCTTC. Complete variable domain (other parts from reference TRBV9 and TRBJ2-1): DSGVTQTPKHLITATGQRVTLRCSPRSGDLSVYWYQQSLDQGLQFLIQYYNGEERAKGNILERFSAQQFPDLHSELNLSSLELGDSALYFCASSVGTSLYNEQFFGPGTRLTVL.

V is TRBV5-5 and J is TRBJ2-7; the D is unclear. CDR1 and CDR2 from the germline V gene are SGHKS and YYEKEE (reference sequence). This CDR3 spans 14 amino acids. V dropped 4 bases and J dropped 5 bases, with 16 bases sitting between them. CDR3 region: CASSPDINGNEQYF. CDR3 DNA: TGTGCCAGCAGCCCCGACATAAACGGCAACGAGCAGTACTTC.

The chain couples TRBV9 to TRBJ2-7, with 7 bases matching TRBD1. Germline V gene lookup returns CDR1 SGDLS and CDR2 YYNGEE. V was clipped by 0 bases and J by 4 bases; unmatched bases: 7. This CDR3 spans 15 amino acids. In DNA, the CDR3 is TGTGCCAGCAGCGTAGCGTGGGACAGCCAGTACGAGCAGTACTTC. Protein sequence: CASSVAWDSQYEQYF.

This clone has only one observation. V is TRBV1 and J is TRBJ1-1. TRBV1 is reported as a pseudogene. This CDR3 spans 15 amino acids. The CDR3 protein is CTSSQPRAGLTEAFF. CDR3 sequence (DNA): TGCACCAGCAGCCAACCGCGGGCAGGGCTGACTGAAGCTTTCTTT.

This sequence joins TRBV4-3 and TRBJ1-1, with 9 bases that match TRBD1. CDR3 size: 16 residues. The germline gives CDR1 LGHNA, CDR2 YSLEER. V was pared by 4 bases and J by 5 bases, with 11 bases of the junction left unmatched. In nucleotides, the CDR3 is TGCGCCAGCAGCCTAGGGACAGGGTCAGATTGGACTGAAGCTTTCTTT. Its protein is CASSLGTGSDWTEAFF.

This chain links TRBV6-1 with TRBJ2-7; 12 nucleotides match TRBD1. Germline V CDR1 and CDR2: MNHNS, SASEGT. The trim removed 2 bases at V and 4 bases at J, leaving 6 bases unmatched. The CDR3 runs 16 residues. The CDR3 reads CASSELGTGGAYEQYF. The CDR3 bases are TGTGCCAGCAGTGAATTGGGGACAGGGGGCGCGTACGAGCAGTACTTC.

This chain links TRBV28 with TRBJ1-2; 7 bases fit TRBD1. The CDR3 consists of 15 residues. Germline V lookup: CDR1 MDHEN, CDR2 SYDVKM. The trim removed 1 base at V and 4 bases at J, leaving 6 bases unmatched. The CDR3 region has the DNA TGTGCCAGCAGTTTATTGGAATGGGACAGCTATGGCTACACCTTC. This codes for CASSLLEWDSYGYTF.

This chain links TRBV11-1 with TRBJ2-7, with 7 bases matching TRBD1. The junction had 5 bases not matched to a gene; V was cut back by 1 base and J by 5 bases. Germline CDR1 SGHAT, CDR2 FQDESV (reference sequence). The CDR3 covers 14 residues. The CDR3 loop reads CASSLGGQPNEQYF. The DNA for the CDR3 is TGTGCCAGCAGCTTAGGGGGACAGCCTAACGAGCAGTACTTC.

This chain's CDR3 is CASSQLAGGYNEQFF. CDR3 in DNA: TGTGCCAGCAGCCAACTAGCGGGGGGCTACAATGAGCAGTTCTTC. J is TRBJ2-1 and V is TRBV14; TRBD2 aligns across 11 bases. The germline CDR1 and CDR2 sequences are SGHDN and FVKESK. The V segment lost 2 bases and the J segment 3 bases; nucleotides outside the gene matches: 0. CDR3 length: 15 residues.

The genes are TRBV6-4 and TRBJ2-7; tentatively, D is TRBD1 or TRBD2 (6 bases each). Germline CDR1 is MRHNA and CDR2 is SNTAGT. This CDR3 is 12 amino acids long. Trimming shortened V by 6 bases and J by 9 bases, and 15 bases separated the two germline ends. The CDR3 region is CASRVGGPAQYF. The CDR3 bases are TGTGCCAGCAGGGTAGGGGGGCCCGCGCAGTACTTC.

The chain couples TRBV28 to TRBJ2-2; D is possibly TRBD2 (6 bases). Germline V gene data show CDR1 as MDHEN and CDR2 as SYDVKM. Trimming shortened V by 11 bases and J by 6 bases, and 10 bases separated the two germline ends. The CDR3 consists of 11 residues. The CDR3 nucleotides are TGTGCCTCCTCGGGGGCCGGGGAGCTGTTTTTT. This encodes CASSGAGELFF. Using reference TRBV28 and TRBJ2-2 for the parts outside the CDR3, the full variable domain is DVKVTQSSRYLVKRTGEKVFLECVQDMDHENMFWYRQDPGLGLRLIYFSYDVKMKEKGDIPEGYSVSREKKERFSLILESASTNQTSMYLCASSGAGELFFGEGSRLTVL.

CDR3 sequence (DNA): TGTGCCAGCAGACCGGGGTCGACAGGAGGCTACACCTTC. This gives the protein CASRPGSTGGYTF. V and J are TRBV28 and TRBJ1-2; perhaps TRBD1 as D (6 bases). Looked up from germline, CDR1 is MDHEN and CDR2 is SYDVKM. Trimming shortened V by 6 bases and J by 8 bases, and 16 bases separated the two germline ends. The CDR3 extends over 13 amino acids.